This T cell receptor (beta chain) was observed in a study of beta chain features in type 1 diabetes. This clone was seen a handful of times. Other nucleotide sequences in the sample specify the same CDR3. Trimming took 0 bases from V and 6 from J, leaving 11 bases between them. The CDR3 consists of 14 residues. Per germline, CDR1 SGHDN and CDR2 FVKESK. The sequenced template was cDNA made from the entire isolated RNA. Using immunoSEQ multiplex PCR, the repertoire was profiled, and TCRdb retains in-frame clones only, with some absent. The sample lists around 340,000 clones, 8% occurring once. Sequenced sample: central memory CD4+ T cells from blood. The rearrangement joins TRBV14 to TRBJ1-1; possible D gene TRBD1, 6 bases. This clonotype originated in a young woman in good health. In DNA, the CDR3 is TGTGCCAGCAGCCAAGATCGGGGGCGGGCTGAAGCTTTCTTT. Its protein product is CASSQDRGRAEAFF. The complete variable domain, with remaining parts taken from reference TRBV14 and TRBJ1-1, reads EAGVTQFPSHSVIEKGQTVTLRCDPISGHDNLYWYRRVMGKEIKFLLHFVKESKQDESGMPNNRFLAERTGGTYSTLKVQPAELEDSGVYFCASSQDRGRAEAFFGQGTRLTVV.